This T cell receptor beta chain was retrieved from a study of blood T cell repertoires in COVID-19. As for the study in general: Researchers got acute and convalescent COVID-19 samples from the United States, Italy and Spain. PBMCs, B-cell-depleted T cells, or T cells provided the cDNA or gDNA that made up the material.

This CDR3 has 12 residues. Germline values: CDR1 SNHLY, CDR2 FYNNEI. V dropped 6 bases and J dropped 6 bases, with 9 bases sitting between them. Self-reported history from a screening survey and questionnaire set each donor's cohort. TCRdb keeps only in-frame clones here, not all; method: immunoSEQ multiplex PCR. The sample records about 270,000 clones, 88% being singletons. The chain uses TRBV2 and TRBJ1-5, with a possible D match to TRBD1 (5 bases). Sequencing input: PBMCs or T cells enriched from blood (not recorded which). The receptor comes from a woman between 40 and 50 years old with acute COVID-19. This CDR3 is CASRLGGQPQHF. CDR3 sequence (DNA): TGTGCCAGCAGGCTCGGGGGTCAGCCCCAGCATTTT. Complete variable domain (other parts from reference TRBV2 and TRBJ1-5): EPEVTQTPSHQVTQMGQEVILRCVPISNHLYFYWYRQILGQKVEFLVSFYNNEISEKSEIFDDQFSVERPDGSNFTLKIRSTKLEDSAMYFCASRLGGQPQHFGDGTRLSIL.